The subject of this entry is one T cell receptor (beta chain). Its antigen is undetermined. The record originates from a study of cytomegalovirus exposure and HLA in healthy donors. Study as a whole: The 90 to 150 validation repertoires were produced on the same platform as the 700 or so repertoires of the first cohort. This was reported in a later analysis.

Whole-study results and caveats: Reports indicated that the classifier achieved high specificity and sensitivity in diagnosing cytomegalovirus status.

The CDR3 has 15 amino acids. The germline CDR1 and CDR2 sequences are MNHEY and SMNVEV (reference sequence). With 6 bases clipped from V and 0 bases from J, the junction kept 3 bases outside the gene matches. Sequencing was performed with immunoSEQ multiplex PCR; in TCRdb, only in-frame clones are kept and a portion is missing. This table holds approximately 190,000 clones, 84% found once. This receptor was obtained from a man aged 18-30 years in good health and CMV-seropositive. The gene calls are TRBV27 and TRBJ2-5; 11 nucleotides line up with TRBD2. Sequences were obtained from PBMCs. This CDR3 reads CASSPGLADQETQYF. The CDR3 DNA reads as TGTGCCAGCAGCCCGGGACTAGCGGACCAAGAGACCCAGTACTTC.